This T cell receptor (beta chain) was obtained from a study of long-term antiretroviral therapy in people with HIV. V was cut by 4 bases and J by 2 bases, with 11 bases left in between. This CDR3 comprises 15 residues. CDR1 is MDHEN, CDR2 SYDVKM, per germline. Regarding the study as a whole: Among HIV repertoires, CDR3 length ranges were narrower than those of controls.

As regards this clone: Its antigen is currently unknown.

Treatment for every participant with HIV took place in the United States. At the survey level, the v3.0 immunoSEQ assay was run. Each sample aimed for roughly 40,000-50,000 sequenced T-cell genomes. The method was immunoSEQ multiplex PCR; TCRdb's version includes in-frame clones alone and lacks a portion of them. In the table there are about 36,000 clones, more than 80% of which are singletons. The origin of this receptor is a man younger than 40 with HIV. J is TRBJ2-2 and V is TRBV28, with a weak D call TRBD1 (6 bases). Sequencing was performed on unsorted PBMCs, taken 3.4 years after starting antiretroviral therapy. CDR3 bases: TGTGCCAGCAGTTGGAGACAGGACAACACCGGGGAGCTGTTTTTT. Its translation: CASSWRQDNTGELFF.